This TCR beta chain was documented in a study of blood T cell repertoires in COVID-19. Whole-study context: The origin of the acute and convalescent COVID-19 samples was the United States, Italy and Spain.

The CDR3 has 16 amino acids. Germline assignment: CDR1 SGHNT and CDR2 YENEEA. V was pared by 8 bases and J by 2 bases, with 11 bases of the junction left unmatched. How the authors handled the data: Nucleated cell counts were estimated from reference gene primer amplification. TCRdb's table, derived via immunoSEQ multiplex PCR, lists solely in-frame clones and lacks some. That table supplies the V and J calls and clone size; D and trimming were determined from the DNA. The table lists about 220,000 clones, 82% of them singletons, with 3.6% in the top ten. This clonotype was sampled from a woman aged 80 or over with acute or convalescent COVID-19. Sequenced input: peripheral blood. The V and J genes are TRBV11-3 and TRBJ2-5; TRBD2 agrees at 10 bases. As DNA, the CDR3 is TGTGCCAGCTCCCCCGGGCTAGCGGGGGTACAAGAGACCCAGTACTTC. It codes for CASSPGLAGVQETQYF. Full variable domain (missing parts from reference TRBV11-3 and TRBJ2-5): EAGVVQSPRYKIIEKKQPVAFWCNPISGHNTLYWYLQNLGQGPELLIRYENEEAVDDSQLPKDRFSAERLKGVDSTLKIQPAELGDSAVYLCASSPGLAGVQETQYFGPGTRLLVL.